Listed here is a single T cell receptor beta chain. Its specificity is unknown. Primers: 60 Vbeta forward and 13 Jbeta reverse. Profiling relied on immunoSEQ multiplex PCR, and the TCRdb table lists in-frame clones only, not all of them. Here the sample spans about 180,000 clones, 70% to 85% being singletons. This specimen comes from a study of cytomegalovirus exposure and HLA in healthy donors. Findings and limits, study-wide: In a later analysis, at a false discovery rate of 0.05, roughly 18,000 TCR beta sequences were associated with HLA alleles. Analysis was performed later, and it showed HLA-associated TCR beta chains to be more clonally expanded than equally common others. Information on immune exposure was restricted to one variable (CMV serostatus).

V lost 6 bases and J lost 7; bases outside the gene matches: 8. The CDR3 is made up of 13 amino acids. Germline CDR1 is SGHRS and CDR2 is YFSETQ. The rearrangement joins TRBV5-1 to TRBJ1-2; 8 positions match TRBD1. Sequencing was performed on PBMCs. The source of this sequence is a human donor in good health. DNA of the CDR3: TGCGCCAGCACCCCCGGGACAGGTGGTGGCTACACCTTC. Amino acid sequence: CASTPGTGGGYTF.